These 30 T cell receptor beta chains were all obtained from the same sample, sequenced in a study of cytomegalovirus exposure and HLA in healthy donors (dated by TCRdb to about 2017). Receptor amplification or capture employed the immunoSEQ multiplex PCR assay. For the multiplex PCR, a mixture combining 60 forward primers for TCR Vbeta segments and 13 reverse primers for TCR Jbeta segments was used. The clones in this table, taken by TCRdb from immuneACCESS, are in-frame only. Not every clone is retained; where verified, under half of the shortfall comes from an unresolved V gene, and the cause of the rest is unknown. For this sample there are about 82,000 clones; 85% to 90% appear just once. The top ten clonotypes cover approximately 2.2% of the sample. The specimen sequenced was PBMCs. The source is a young man in good health and CMV-seronegative.

The gene calls are TRBV19 and TRBJ1-2; 12 nucleotides align to TRBD1. The CDR3 has 14 residues. The junction had 6 bases not matched to a gene; V was cut back by 7 bases and J by 6 bases. Germline CDR1 is LNHDA and CDR2 is SQIVND (reference sequence). The CDR3 spells CASKRGQGANGYTF. The CDR3 DNA sequence: TGTGCCAGTAAGCGGGGACAGGGGGCCAATGGCTACACCTTC.

The V call is TRBV5-4, the J call TRBJ2-6; the D is unclear. From germline, CDR1 is SGHNT and CDR2 YYREEE (reference sequence). The CDR3 has 17 residues. V was shortened by 4 bases and J by 3 bases, with 17 bases between the two germline ends. The CDR3 here is CASSPSKIIGGANVLTF. The DNA for the CDR3 is TGTGCCAGCAGCCCGTCTAAGATTATTGGTGGGGCCAACGTCCTGACTTTC.

The CDR3, as DNA: TGTGCCAGCACCACTGGGGGGTCCTACAATGAGCAGTTCTTC. It is translated as CASTTGGSYNEQFF. This rearrangement joins TRBV7-2 to TRBJ2-1; D is perhaps TRBD2 (6 bases). The germline gives CDR1 SGHTA, CDR2 FQGNSA. The CDR3 extends over 14 amino acids. V lost 7 bases and J lost 1, with 11 bases in between.

The chain uses TRBV19 and TRBJ1-2, with 7 bases lining up with TRBD1. The CDR3 is 13 amino acids. The germline CDR1 and CDR2 sequences are LNHDA and SQIVND (reference sequence). J was trimmed by 6 bases and V by 9 bases; bases with no gene match: 10. The CDR3 bases are TGTGCCAGCTCGCGGGGACAGACAGATGGCTACACCTTC. It encodes CASSRGQTDGYTF.

This chain connects TRBV29-1 to TRBJ1-1; D remains unclear. Germline CDR1 is SQVTM and CDR2 is ANQGSEA. The CDR3 is made up of 14 amino acids. Trimming removed 7 bases from V and 5 bases from J, with 20 bases in between. CDR3 loop: CSGRPSGILTEAFF. In DNA form, the CDR3 reads TGCAGCGGACGGCCGTCCGGGATTCTGACTGAAGCTTTCTTT.

This chain uses TRBV4-3 with TRBJ2-1, with 7 bases matching TRBD2. The germline V gene has CDR1 LGHNA and CDR2 YSLEER. The trim removed 4 bases at V and 7 bases at J, leaving 16 bases unmatched. This CDR3 contains 17 residues. The CDR3 protein is CASSPTSSWEGTNEQFF. CDR3 DNA: TGCGCCAGCAGCCCCACCTCTTCGTGGGAGGGTACGAATGAGCAGTTCTTC.

This sequence joins TRBV28 and TRBJ2-5; 8 bases match TRBD1. The end of the DNA aligns better with TRBJ2-7, so the J call may be wrong. The CDR3 consists of 12 residues. Germline V CDR1 and CDR2: MDHEN, SYDVKM. CDR3 sequence: CATRTGRREQYF. The CDR3 DNA sequence: TGTGCCACTCGGACAGGGCGGCGCGAGCAGTACTTC.

This chain links TRBV4-2 with TRBJ1-6; possibly TRBD1 for D (6 bases). Between the trimmed V and J ends, which lost 3 bases and 3 bases, there was a span of 9 bases. The V gene's germline CDR1 is LGHNA and CDR2 YNFKEQ. The CDR3 is made up of 15 amino acids. The CDR3 region has the DNA TGTGCCAGCAGCCACGCAGGGGACTATAATTCACCCCTCCACTTT. Translation gives CASSHAGDYNSPLHF.

The chain couples TRBV4-1 to TRBJ2-5; 11 nucleotides line up with TRBD1. The J call may be in error: the DNA end matches TRBJ2-7 better. The CDR3 contains 15 residues. CDR1 MGHRA and CDR2 YSYEKL come from the germline V gene. In nucleotides, the CDR3 is TGCGCCAGCAGCCGGGACAGGGGGGAAATTTACGAGCAGTACTTC. It specifies CASSRDRGEIYEQYF.

The chain uses TRBV19 and TRBJ2-3; D perhaps matches TRBD2 (6 bases). V was pared by 3 bases and J by 3 bases, with 13 bases between. CDR3 length: 15 amino acids. The germline gives CDR1 LNHDA, CDR2 SQIVND (reference sequence). The CDR3 DNA is TGTGCCAGTAGTATTTTGGCTAGCGTGACAGATACGCAGTATTTT. Amino acid sequence: CASSILASVTDTQYF.

The chain joins TRBV19 to TRBJ1-5, with a weak D call TRBD1 (5 bases). V lost 1 base and J 0 bases, leaving 13 bases between the germline ends. Germline CDR1 reads LNHDA; CDR2 reads SQIVND (reference sequence). This CDR3 has 17 amino acids. The CDR3 here is CASSIVGHSYSNQPQHF. CDR3 DNA sequence: TGTGCCAGTAGTATAGTGGGGCACTCTTATAGCAATCAGCCCCAGCATTTT.

The chain couples TRBV5-6 to TRBJ2-2, with D possibly matching TRBD1 (5 bases). V gave up 0 bases and J gave up 7 bases, with 16 bases separating them. CDR3 length: 16 residues. CDR1 is SGHDT, CDR2 YYEEEE, per germline. The CDR3 region is CASSLALGGANGELFF. The CDR3 DNA is TGTGCCAGCAGCTTGGCCCTTGGTGGGGCGAACGGGGAGCTGTTTTTT.

V is TRBV5-1 and J is TRBJ2-1; TRBD1 matches 9 bases. Germline V gene sequence: CDR1 SGHRS, CDR2 YFSETQ. CDR3 length equals 17 residues. Losses at the gene ends were 3 bases for V and 7 bases for J; bases not matched to a gene: 14. The CDR3 DNA is TGCGCCAGCAGCTGGAGTCTGGGACTTGGGACAGGGAATGAGCAGTTCTTC. It yields the protein CASSWSLGLGTGNEQFF. Filled out from reference TRBV5-1 and TRBJ2-1, the complete variable domain reads KAGVTQTPRYLIKTRGQQVTLSCSPISGHRSVSWYQQTPGQGLQFLFEYFSETQRNKGNFPGRFSGRQFSNSRSEMNVSTLELGDSALYLCASSWSLGLGTGNEQFFGPGTRLTVL.

V and J are TRBV2 and TRBJ2-5; TRBD1 aligns across 10 bases. Near its end, the DNA agrees better with TRBJ2-7, so the J call may be wrong. In germline, CDR1 is SNHLY, CDR2 FYNNEI. The CDR3 has 13 residues. Written as DNA, the CDR3 is TGTGCCAGTGACGGGACAGGGGTCTACGAGCAGTACTTC. The encoded protein is CASDGTGVYEQYF.

The rearrangement links TRBV28 to TRBJ2-7, with D perhaps TRBD2 (6 bases). This CDR3 is 13 amino acids long. Germline V gene data show CDR1 as MDHEN and CDR2 as SYDVKM. The V end lost 6 bases, the J end lost 3 bases, and 12 bases lay between the germline ends. The CDR3 loop is CASSPGGVYEQYF. Written as DNA, the CDR3 is TGTGCCAGCAGCCCCGGAGGGGTCTACGAGCAGTACTTC.

The V and J genes are TRBV5-8 and TRBJ2-2, with a tentative D call TRBD1 (6 bases). Germline CDR1 SGHTS, CDR2 YDEGEE. This CDR3 has 15 residues. V was clipped by 4 bases and J by 1 base, with 11 bases between them. The CDR3 coding sequence is TGTGCCAGCAGCCCGGGGACACGGAACACCGGGGAGCTGTTTTTT. Translation gives CASSPGTRNTGELFF.

The chain recombines TRBV19 with TRBJ1-4; weak D call: TRBD1 (6 bases). The CDR3 is 15 amino acids. Germline CDR1 and CDR2: LNHDA and SQIVND (reference sequence). V gave up 3 bases and J gave up 8 bases, with 16 bases separating them. The CDR3 reads CASSILNRVEEKLFF. The CDR3 DNA reads as TGTGCCAGTAGTATTCTCAACAGGGTCGAAGAAAAACTGTTTTTT.

The chain recombines TRBV5-8 with TRBJ1-3; D gene ambiguous. CDR1 is SGHTS, CDR2 YDEGEE, per germline. V gave up 4 bases and J gave up 0 bases, with 14 bases separating them. The CDR3 has 16 residues. The CDR3, as DNA: TGTGCCAGCAGCAAACAGCCCTCGATCTCTGGAAACACCATATATTTT. Protein sequence: CASSKQPSISGNTIYF.

This clone was seen a few times. V is TRBV28 and J is TRBJ2-7; 7 nucleotides line up with TRBD1. With V trimmed by 3 bases and J by 3 bases, 11 bases remained unmatched. Germline lookup yields CDR1 MDHEN and CDR2 SYDVKM. The CDR3 runs to 16 residues. The CDR3 nucleotides are TGTGCCAGCAGTTTCACACAGGGGACCGACTTCTACGAGCAGTACTTC. It specifies CASSFTQGTDFYEQYF.

The chain has TRBV5-1 and TRBJ1-1; D is unresolved. Trimming left V 2 bases short and J 1 base short, with 15 bases between. Germline CDR1 SGHRS, CDR2 YFSETQ. The CDR3 is 16 residues long. The CDR3 sequence is CASSFGPQISNTEAFF. As DNA, the CDR3 is TGCGCCAGCAGCTTCGGCCCACAGATATCGAACACTGAAGCTTTCTTT.

The chain carries TRBV15 and TRBJ2-6; 9 bases match TRBD1. CDR3 length: 19 amino acids. After removal of 9 bases from V and 0 bases from J, the junction contained 15 bases not matched to a gene. CDR1 is LNHNV and CDR2 is YYDKDF in the germline V gene (reference sequence). The DNA of the CDR3 is TGTGCCACAAAGGCATCTCTGGGGACAGGGACCTCTGGGGCCAACGTCCTGACTTTC. Its translation: CATKASLGTGTSGANVLTF.

CDR3 sequence: CASSLSTGLFDQPQHF. Here the CDR3 DNA reads TGTGCCAGCAGTTTATCGACAGGGCTATTTGATCAGCCCCAGCATTTT. V gene TRBV28 combines with J gene TRBJ1-5, with TRBD1 identical over 7 bases. V gave up 1 base and J gave up 5 bases; unmatched junction bases: 8. Per the germline V gene, CDR1 is MDHEN and CDR2 is SYDVKM. The CDR3 extends over 16 amino acids.

CDR3 protein: CASSLRSGSFPGELFF. CDR3 nucleotide sequence: TGTGCCAGCAGCTTGAGGAGCGGGTCTTTCCCCGGGGAGCTGTTTTTT. The V call is TRBV5-6, the J call TRBJ2-2; possibly TRBD2 for D (6 bases). Trimming took off 1 base at V and 6 bases at J, with 16 bases between the two ends. The germline gives CDR1 SGHDT, CDR2 YYEEEE. The CDR3 is 16 residues long.

The V gene is TRBV28, the J gene TRBJ2-7, with TRBD2 matching over 11 bases. The CDR3 extends over 17 amino acids. CDR1 is MDHEN and CDR2 is SYDVKM in the germline V gene. V gave up 4 bases and J gave up 1 base; unmatched junction bases: 9. DNA of the CDR3: TGTGCCAGCAGTTCTGGGGTAGCTAGCGGGAGGTCCTACGAGCAGTACTTC. It codes for CASSSGVASGRSYEQYF.

This chain uses TRBV19 with TRBJ2-7; 7 bases fit TRBD1. Germline V gene data show CDR1 as LNHDA and CDR2 as SQIVND (reference sequence). V shed 5 bases and J 0 bases; nucleotides not matched to a gene: 10. The CDR3 runs 16 residues. This CDR3 is CASSLRQGVSSYEQYF. For the CDR3, the DNA is TGTGCCAGTAGTCTTCGGCAGGGGGTGAGCTCCTACGAGCAGTACTTC.

The V and J genes are TRBV4-3 and TRBJ2-1; 10 nucleotides align to TRBD2. V gave up 1 base and J gave up 7 bases; unmatched junction bases: 4. CDR1 and CDR2 (germline): LGHNA, YSLEER. The CDR3 covers 15 residues. The CDR3 sequence is CASSQVLSGGNEQFF. The CDR3 nucleotides are TGCGCCAGCAGCCAAGTGCTTAGCGGGGGGAATGAGCAGTTCTTC.

Points on this clone: The same CDR3 is also encoded by other DNA sequences in this sample. The rearrangement links TRBV5-1 to TRBJ2-1; 16 bases are a match to TRBD2. With 7 bases clipped from V and 6 bases from J, the junction kept 7 bases outside the gene matches. The CDR3 contains 16 residues. Germline assignment: CDR1 SGHRS and CDR2 YFSETQ. Written as DNA, the CDR3 is TGCGCCAGCGGCCCTGGGACTAGCGGGAGGGGCAATGAGCAGTTCTTC. Residues: CASGPGTSGRGNEQFF.

This clone was counted once. CDR3 loop: CASSLLGQGRTDTQYF. CDR3 nucleotide sequence: TGTGCCAGCAGTCTCCTGGGACAGGGTAGGACAGATACGCAGTATTTT. The rearrangement joins TRBV28 to TRBJ2-3, with 9 bases aligning to TRBD1. The CDR3 has 16 residues. V gave up 5 bases and J gave up 3 bases; unmatched junction bases: 9. Looked up from germline, CDR1 is MDHEN and CDR2 is SYDVKM.

This rearrangement joins TRBV6-5 to TRBJ2-2, with TRBD2 as a possible D gene (6 bases). V lost 0 bases and J lost 7, with 12 bases in between. The CDR3 is 15 residues long. Germline V lookup: CDR1 MNHEY, CDR2 SVGAGI. CDR3 DNA: TGTGCCAGCAGTTACTCAGGAGGGGCAGGCGGGGAGCTGTTTTTT. Translated, it gives CASSYSGGAGGELFF.

The table lists this clone with a count of one. The V and J genes are TRBV19 and TRBJ1-5; perhaps TRBD1 as D (6 bases). CDR1 is LNHDA and CDR2 is SQIVND in the germline V gene (reference sequence). V lost 3 bases, J lost 3 bases, and 9 bases lay in between. The CDR3 loop spans 14 amino acids. The CDR3 spells CASSIGQYNQPQHF. The CDR3 nucleotides are TGTGCCAGTAGTATTGGACAGTACAATCAGCCCCAGCATTTT. The full variable domain, its missing parts supplied by reference TRBV19 and TRBJ1-5, is DGGITQSPKYLFRKEGQNVTLSCEQNLNHDAMYWYRQDPGQGLRLIYYSQIVNDFQKGDIAEGYSVSREKKESFPLTVTSAQKNPTAFYLCASSIGQYNQPQHFGDGTRLSIL.